This T cell receptor (beta chain) was sequenced in a study of blood T cell repertoires in COVID-19 (TCRdb year 2020). Broadly, across the study: Samples covering the acute and convalescent phases of COVID-19 were provided by collaborators in the United States, Italy and Spain. Nearly every sample came with metadata listing a de-identified subject ID, COVID-19 status, age in years and sex. Where available, HLA class I and class II types were obtained from metadata supplied by the sample provider rather than from assay-based typing. Deeply sampled blood TCRbeta repertoires from subjects exposed to, actively infected with, or recovered from COVID-19 were included in the dataset. Samples were obtained from the ongoing ImmuneRACE study (first 160 participants) and from over 1,000 subjects provided by 6 global collaborators. A freely available public database, intended as a resource for researchers studying the immune response to SARS-CoV-2, is where the repertoires were released. The material from the prospective study consisted of cDNA or gDNA derived from T cells, B-cell-depleted T cells, or PBMCs.

TCRbeta CDR3 regions were amplified from genomic DNA by means of the immunoSEQ Assay, a bias-controlled multiplex PCR. Under the source paper's analysis protocol: Nucleated cell counts per sample were estimated from amplification of reference gene primers within the assay. Sequence reads were collapsed and filtered to measure the absolute abundance of every unique TCRbeta CDR3 rearrangement. Productive Simpson clonality was computed per sample as the square root of Simpson's diversity index over productive rearrangements. This immuneACCESS table, as held by TCRdb, lists in-frame sequences with V and J called but not all clones. Of the missing ones, under half trace to an unresolved V gene in checked studies; the others have no known cause. V, J and clone size reflect that table, while D and trimming were determined from the DNA. This sample has about 210,000 clones in its table, and 70% to 85% of those were observed once. The biggest ten clones account for over 6% of the sample.

One collaborating source in Seattle enrolled patients while the patients were actively infected and followed the patients over time throughout the course of disease. Whole blood was collected in K2EDTA tubes by collaborating institutions according to the institutions' own protocols. For TCRbeta analysis, collaborators shipped samples as frozen whole blood, isolated PBMCs, or DNA extracted from either of those sample types. Comment on this clone: Its recognized antigen is unknown. Base qualities were left out, and no much larger clone turns up one base away.

General findings and caveats noted by the study authors: The amount of clinical and demographic metadata varied by source and participant and was provided uncurated.

The CDR3 contains 17 residues, cysteine and phenylalanine counted. The entry retains the CDR3 DNA only, 51 bases that are in frame from base 1. CDR1 and CDR2 were assigned from the germline V gene as SGDLS and YYNGEE. Trimming leaves V shorter by 0 bases and J shorter by 4 bases, with the junction holding 9 bases beyond the gene matches. The specimen sequenced was peripheral blood. The chain employs TRBV9 and TRBJ1-4, with 7 bases matching TRBD1. The sequence derives from a woman at least 80 years old with COVID-19, enrolled during active disease. The CDR3 region reads CASSVGQGVGVNEKLFF. The sequenced DNA: TGTGCCAGCAGCGTAGGCCAGGGGGTTGGGGTTAATGAAAAACTGTTTTTT.